This T cell receptor (beta chain) was profiled in a study of blood T cell repertoires in COVID-19. Study in general: Both acute and convalescent COVID-19 samples were obtained from the United States, Italy and Spain. Sample material is recorded as cDNA or gDNA derived from T cells, B-cell-depleted T cells, or PBMCs.

Per the original data handling: Cell counts per sample came from amplifying reference gene primers. The data were produced by immunoSEQ multiplex PCR, yet TCRdb's version contains in-frame clones alone and is incomplete. For V, J and clone size, that table is used; D and trimming come from the DNA. The sample lists approximately 130,000 clones, around 79% occurring once. There are 14 residues in the CDR3. Trimming took off 0 bases at V and 7 bases at J, with 10 bases between the two ends. Per germline, CDR1 LGHNA and CDR2 YSLEER. The chain employs TRBV4-3 and TRBJ2-1, with D tentatively TRBD1 (5 bases). Sequencing input: peripheral blood. This TCR was recovered from a man older than 75 with acute or convalescent COVID-19. The CDR3 spells CASSQDLGPNEQFF. In DNA form, the CDR3 reads TGCGCCAGCAGCCAAGATTTGGGGCCTAATGAGCAGTTCTTC.